The T cell receptor (beta chain) under discussion was sequenced for a study of tumor-infiltrating lymphocytes in glioblastoma multiforme (dated by TCRdb to about 2017). For the study in its entirety: The study tested whether intratumoral genomic heterogeneity fosters TIL diversity by jointly investigating somatic mutations, TIL diversity and immune response activity. Summary of the overall study and its limitations: Generalizability is limited because the TCR and somatic mutation analysis included only one glioblastoma patient. RNA-based TCR sequencing may distort clone frequencies because T cells carry unequal numbers of TCR transcripts. T cells were not sorted into functional subsets, which the authors noted as a future improvement.

The CDR3 adds up to 15 amino acids, both ends counted. CDR3 DNA only is kept here, 45 bases in frame from base 1. CDR1 and CDR2 (SEHNR, FQNEAQ) derive from the germline V gene (reference sequence). As for this clonotype: Its antigen is currently not known. In this CDR3 the conserved last residue, phenylalanine or tryptophan, is missing, so a read error is likely.

TCRB libraries were constructed from RNA through three rounds of nested multiplex PCR following a modified ARM-PCR protocol with multiple V-beta primers and a C-beta primer. Starting from about 500 ng of total RNA, TCRB-specific cDNA was synthesized using ProtoScript II Reverse Transcriptase and a C-beta primer. The description of the TCRB libraries did not mention any unique molecular identifiers. The third PCR added barcodes and adapters over roughly 24 cycles with Deep VentR (exo-) polymerase, followed by gel purification of 250-500 bp bands. TCRB libraries were sequenced with 250 bp paired-end reads on an Illumina HiSeq 2500. The original pipeline was this. Trimmomatic was used to clean reads, FLASH to merge reads, MiGEC to assign V, D and J segments, and VDJtools to perform the analysis. Repertoire diversity was measured using the Shannon-Wiener diversity index, which was calculated with VDJtools. TCRdb reran the public reads through fastp at Q25 and MiXCR, keeping productive beta chains. A single entry per CDR3 protein holds the most common genes and DNA from its merged rows. TCRdb, not the original authors, processed these V and J calls. For this sample there are some 14,000 distinct CDR3 sequences; 70% to 75% appear just once. Of the sample, just under 50% falls within the top ten clones.

The AllPrep DNA/RNA mini kit was used to purify genomic DNA and total RNA at the same time from each of the ten to eleven tumor samples. Every RNA sample had an OD 260/280 ratio above 1.9 and an RNA integrity number above 6.5. Rearrangement joined TRBV7-9 to TRBJ2-1; no D gene call is confident. This sequence was found in a male donor with glioblastoma. What was sequenced was brain tumor tissue. The CDR3 is CTSSFGDNSYNEQFS. The DNA sequence is as follows: TGTACCAGCAGCTTTGGGGATAACTCCTACAATGAGCAGTTCTCC.